Sequencing of this TCR beta chain was carried out in a study of blood T cell repertoires in COVID-19 (TCRdb year 2020). At the level of the whole study: The collaborator samples originated in the United States, Italy and Spain and spanned the acute and convalescent phases of COVID-19. Deeply sampled blood TCRbeta repertoires from subjects exposed to, actively infected with, or recovered from COVID-19 were included in the dataset. A freely available public database, intended as a resource for researchers studying the immune response to SARS-CoV-2, is where the repertoires were released. Where available, HLA class I and class II types were obtained from metadata supplied by the sample provider rather than from assay-based typing. The material from the prospective study consisted of cDNA or gDNA derived from T cells, B-cell-depleted T cells, or PBMCs. The sample metadata nearly always contained a de-identified subject ID, COVID-19 status, age in years and sex. The samples were drawn from the first 160 participants of the ongoing ImmuneRACE study and from 950 to 1,500 subjects provided by 6 global collaborators. Results the study describes overall, beyond this receptor: The amount of clinical and demographic metadata varied by source and participant and was provided uncurated.

TCRbeta CDR3 regions were amplified from genomic DNA using the immunoSEQ Assay, a bias-controlled multiplex PCR. The authors' analysis ran thus. Within the assay, amplification of reference gene primers was used to estimate how many nucleated cells each sample contained. Sequence reads were collapsed and filtered to measure the absolute abundance of every unique TCRbeta CDR3 rearrangement. For each sample, productive Simpson clonality was calculated by taking the square root of Simpson's diversity index across productive rearrangements. The table was pulled from immuneACCESS by TCRdb, which kept in-frame rearrangements only. Such tables lose some clones; where checked, under half of the loss comes from unresolved V genes, and the rest has no known cause. V, J and clone size are taken as reported in that table, and D and trimming were inferred from the DNA itself. For this sample there are over 100,000 clones; about 79% appear just once. 7.9% of the sample comes from the top ten.

This clone was observed a handful of times. Its antigen target is currently unknown. The sample holds no much larger clone one base away, and base qualities are not on file. Other DNA variants within this sample encode the same CDR3. Collaborating institutions collected whole blood in K2EDTA tubes following their own protocols. For TCRbeta analysis, collaborators shipped samples as frozen whole blood, isolated PBMCs, or DNA extracted from either of those sample types. Trimming costs V 0 bases and J 2 bases, and their ends lie 9 bases apart. Reading the germline V gene gives CDR1 SGHRS and CDR2 YFSETQ. Spanning cysteine to phenylalanine, the CDR3 consists of 14 amino acids. CDR3 DNA only is kept here, 42 bases in frame from base 1.

The origin of this receptor is a woman over 75 with active or convalescent COVID-19. The material sequenced was peripheral blood. The chain joins TRBV5-1 to TRBJ2-7; 6 matching bases give a weak D call of TRBD1. Here the CDR3 is given as CASSLEQGPYEQYF. The sequence in DNA is TGCGCCAGCAGCTTGGAACAGGGCCCCTACGAGCAGTACTTC.